What follows are 8 T cell receptor beta chains derived from one specimen sequenced in a study of CD8 T cells in ankylosing spondylitis. TCRdb fed the 5' RACE reads into MiXCR, producing one record per CDR3 protein. This table has around 27,000 distinct CDR3 sequences, about 2.5% appearing once. Sequenced: blood, either unsorted or a sorted T cell fraction (not recorded which). These receptors were taken from a female donor with ankylosing spondylitis or in good health (not recorded which).

The table lists this clonotype with many counts. The chain combines TRBV9 with TRBJ2-5, with 15 bases that match TRBD2. V lost 2 bases, J lost 2 bases, and 7 bases stayed unmatched. The CDR3 is made up of 18 amino acids. Germline V CDR1 and CDR2: SGDLS, YYNGEE. CDR3 amino acids: CASSVGLAGGQWQETQYF. CDR3 DNA sequence: TGTGCCAGCAGCGTCGGACTAGCGGGGGGGCAATGGCAAGAGACCCAGTACTTC. Combining the CDR3 with reference TRBV9 and TRBJ2-5 gives the whole variable domain DSGVTQTPKHLITATGQRVTLRCSPRSGDLSVYWYQQSLDQGLQFLIQYYNGEERAKGNILERFSAQQFPDLHSELNLSSLELGDSALYFCASSVGLAGGQWQETQYFGPGTRLLVL.

At least ten counts were recorded for this clonotype. J is TRBJ2-3 and V is TRBV9, with 9 bases aligning to TRBD2. This CDR3 is 16 amino acids long. V shed 0 bases and J 8 bases; nucleotides not matched to a gene: 10. Germline V gene lookup returns CDR1 SGDLS and CDR2 YYNGEE. Here the CDR3 reads CASSVGGRGGLVTQYF. The CDR3 coding sequence is TGTGCCAGCAGCGTAGGAGGGCGGGGGGGCCTTGTTACGCAGTATTTT.

This clonotype has a count of ten or more. J is TRBJ1-2 and V is TRBV9, with no clear D. Deletions cut 0 bases from V and 6 bases from J, with 12 bases between. The germline gives CDR1 SGDLS, CDR2 YYNGEE. The CDR3 runs to 14 residues. The CDR3 DNA reads TGTGCCAGCAGCGTAGGAGAGGGTAGGAATGGCTACACCTTC. Residues: CASSVGEGRNGYTF.

This clonotype was recorded many times. The CDR3 protein is CASSVAAGQGYEKLFF. CDR3 bases: TGTGCCAGCAGCGTAGCTGCGGGACAGGGATACGAAAAACTGTTTTTT. The chain employs TRBV9 and TRBJ1-4; 9 bases are shared with TRBD1. The CDR3 is 16 amino acids. The V segment lost 0 bases and the J segment 8 bases; nucleotides outside the gene matches: 8. The germline V gene encodes CDR1 SGDLS and CDR2 YYNGEE.

In its sample, this clonotype was seen many times. The J gene is TRBJ2-3, the V gene TRBV9, with TRBD2 matching 12 bases. Looked up from germline, CDR1 is SGDLS and CDR2 is YYNGEE. The V segment lost 2 bases and the J segment 1 base; nucleotides outside the gene matches: 2. The CDR3 runs 16 residues. The CDR3 reads CASSVTSGRGTDTQYF. The CDR3 DNA reads TGTGCCAGCAGCGTGACTAGCGGGAGAGGCACAGATACGCAGTATTTT. The full variable domain, rest sourced from reference TRBV9 and TRBJ2-3, is DSGVTQTPKHLITATGQRVTLRCSPRSGDLSVYWYQQSLDQGLQFLIQYYNGEERAKGNILERFSAQQFPDLHSELNLSSLELGDSALYFCASSVTSGRGTDTQYFGPGTRLTVL.

This clonotype was detected many times. The chain has TRBV9 and TRBJ2-1; D not certain. CDR1 is SGDLS, CDR2 YYNGEE, per germline. The CDR3 totals 14 residues. V dropped 0 bases and J dropped 6 bases, with 10 bases sitting between them. The CDR3 nucleotides are TGTGCCAGCAGCGTAGAGGCCTCCGGCAATGAGCAGTTCTTC. Its protein product is CASSVEASGNEQFF. The whole variable domain, filled in from reference TRBV9 and TRBJ2-1, reads DSGVTQTPKHLITATGQRVTLRCSPRSGDLSVYWYQQSLDQGLQFLIQYYNGEERAKGNILERFSAQQFPDLHSELNLSSLELGDSALYFCASSVEASGNEQFFGPGTRLTVL.

The chain joins TRBV9 to TRBJ2-1; 13 nucleotides line up with TRBD2. The CDR3 spans 16 residues. With 4 bases clipped from V and 4 bases from J, the junction kept 5 bases outside the gene matches. Germline CDR1 and CDR2: SGDLS and YYNGEE. CDR3 in amino acids: CASSPGTSGKYNEQFF. The CDR3, as DNA: TGTGCCAGCAGCCCCGGGACTAGCGGGAAGTACAATGAGCAGTTCTTC.

This clonotype has a count of ten or more. The rearrangement uses TRBV9 and TRBJ2-2, with 9 positions matching TRBD2. The J segment lost 2 bases and the V segment lost 0 bases, leaving 14 bases of the junction unmatched. Per the germline V gene, CDR1 is SGDLS and CDR2 is YYNGEE. The CDR3 has 20 residues. As DNA, the CDR3 is TGTGCCAGCAGCGTAGGCCCCGGGTCCGGACTAGCGACTAACACCGGGGAGCTGTTTTTT. The encoded protein is CASSVGPGSGLATNTGELFF. The full variable domain, completed using reference TRBV9 and TRBJ2-2, is DSGVTQTPKHLITATGQRVTLRCSPRSGDLSVYWYQQSLDQGLQFLIQYYNGEERAKGNILERFSAQQFPDLHSELNLSSLELGDSALYFCASSVGPGSGLATNTGELFFGEGSRLTVL.